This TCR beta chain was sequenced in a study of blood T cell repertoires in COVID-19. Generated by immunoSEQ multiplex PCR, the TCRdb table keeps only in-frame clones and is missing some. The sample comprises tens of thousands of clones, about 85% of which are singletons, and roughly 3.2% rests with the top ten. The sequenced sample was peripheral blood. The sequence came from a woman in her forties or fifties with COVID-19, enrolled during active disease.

CDR3 sequence: CASSASGQNKQFF. CDR3 nucleotides: TGTGCCAGCAGTGCATCGGGACAGAACAAGCAGTTCTTC. The V gene is TRBV7-3, the J gene TRBJ2-1; 7 nucleotides agree with TRBD1. Germline CDR1 and CDR2: SGHTA and FQGTGA. The V gene end was trimmed by 6 bases and the J gene end by 11 bases; junction bases not matched to a gene: 10. There are 13 residues in the CDR3.